The clone carrying this T cell receptor (beta chain) was counted ten times or more. No antigen is known for it. Newly diagnosed hyperthyroidism, duration under 2 months, in patients aged 18 to 65. The data are from a study of T cells in Graves' hyperthyroidism and ophthalmopathy. Overall study context: Peripheral blood was collected at initial diagnosis, before any treatment.

Trimming took 4 bases from V and 2 from J, leaving 15 bases between them. This CDR3 is built from 15 residues. CDR1 and CDR2 (germline): SEHNR, FQNEAQ (reference sequence). Researchers took RNA transcripts and amplified the TCR beta CDR3 regions from them. The HTBI primer set drove a first-round RT-PCR of the TCR CDR3. TCRdb reprocessed the multiplex PCR reads with MiXCR, giving one entry per CDR3 protein. The table records more than 650,000 distinct CDR3 sequences, approximately 14% of them present only once. Study observations and caveats: Blood samples included most of the expanded thyroid clonotypes exceeding 0.001. Prediction of ophthalmopathy progression came a median approximately 6.6 months pre-onset.

The rearrangement joins TRBV7-9 to TRBJ2-7; perhaps TRBD1 as D (5 bases). Sample: blood. The TCR comes from a woman younger than 35 with Graves' hyperthyroidism. CDR3 residues: CASSSGRQFAYEQYF. The CDR3, as DNA: TGTGCCAGCAGCTCCGGTAGACAGTTTGCCTACGAGCAGTACTTC.